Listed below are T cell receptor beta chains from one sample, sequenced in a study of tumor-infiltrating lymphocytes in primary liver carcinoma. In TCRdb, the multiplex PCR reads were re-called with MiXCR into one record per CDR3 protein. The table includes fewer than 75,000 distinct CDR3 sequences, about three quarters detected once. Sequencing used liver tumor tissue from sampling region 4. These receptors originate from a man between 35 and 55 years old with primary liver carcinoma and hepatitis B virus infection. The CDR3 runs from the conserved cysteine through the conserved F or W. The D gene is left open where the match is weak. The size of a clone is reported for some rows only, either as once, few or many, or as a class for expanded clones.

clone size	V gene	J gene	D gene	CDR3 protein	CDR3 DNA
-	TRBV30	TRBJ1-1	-	CACPRYTEAFF	TGTGCCTGCCCCCGCTACACTGAAGCTTTCTTT
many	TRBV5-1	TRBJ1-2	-	CASSFDKNYGYTF	TGCGCCAGCAGTTTTGACAAAAACTATGGCTACACCTTC
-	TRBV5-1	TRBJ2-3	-	CTSSLAPSSTDTQYF	TGTACCAGCAGCTTGGCTCCTAGCAGCACAGATACGCAGTATTTT
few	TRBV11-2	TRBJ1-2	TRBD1	CASSTGTGGTYGYTF	TGTGCCAGCAGCACAGGGACAGGGGGTACCTATGGCTACACCTTC
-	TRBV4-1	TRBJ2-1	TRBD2	CARSLAGLVSEQFF	TGCGCCAGAAGCCTAGCGGGTTTAGTAAGTGAGCAGTTCTTC
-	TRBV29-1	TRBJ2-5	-	CSMWGTWETQYF	TGCAGCATGTGGGGGACATGGGAGACCCAGTACTTC
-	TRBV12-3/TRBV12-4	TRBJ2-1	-	CTSSLYVLGGDNGKLF	TGTACCAGCAGTTTATATGTGCTAGGGGGGGACAATGGGAAGCTCTTC
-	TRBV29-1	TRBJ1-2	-	CSVAGGEGYTF	TGCAGCGTTGCCGGGGGAGAAGGCTACACCTTC
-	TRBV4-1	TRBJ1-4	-	CASSHGDSSEKRFF	TGCGCCAGCAGCCATGGTGACAGTAGCGAAAAACGGTTTTTT
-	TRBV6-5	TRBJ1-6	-	CASSYSWDHYSPPHF	TGTGCCAGCAGTTACTCATGGGACCACTATTCACCCCCTCACTTT
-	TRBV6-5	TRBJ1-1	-	CASSYFKNTETFF	TGTGCCAGCAGTTATTTCAAGAACACTGAAACTTTCTTT
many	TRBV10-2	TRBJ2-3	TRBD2	CASSELQGLASTDTQYF	TGCGCCAGCAGTGAGTTACAGGGACTAGCTAGCACAGATACGCAGTATTTT
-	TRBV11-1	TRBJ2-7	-	CASSSSGSFSLYEQYF	TGTGCCAGCAGCTCAAGTGGCTCTTTCAGCCTTTACGAGCAGTACTTC
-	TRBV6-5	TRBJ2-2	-	CASTPTGAGGELLF	TGTGCCAGCACTCCCACAGGGGCGGGCGGGGAGTTGTTATTT
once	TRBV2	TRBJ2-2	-	CASSVRTTFTGELFF	TGTGCCAGCAGTGTCAGGACTACCTTCACCGGGGAGCTGTTTTTT
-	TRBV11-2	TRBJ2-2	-	CASSLALGGANAGELSF	TGTGCCAGCAGCTTAGCATTAGGTGGGGCGAATGCCGGGGAGCTGTCTTTT
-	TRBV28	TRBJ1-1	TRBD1	CAISLGGAEAFF	TGTGCCATCAGTTTAGGGGGCGCTGAAGCTTTCTTC
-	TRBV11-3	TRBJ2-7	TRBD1	CASSPGEGGYEQYF	TGTGCCAGCAGCCCTGGAGAAGGGGGCTACGAGCAGTACTTT
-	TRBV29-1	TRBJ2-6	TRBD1	CNVDTTGTGAAWANVLTF	TGCAACGTTGATACAACCGGGACAGGGGCAGCTTGGGCCAACGTCCTGACTTTC
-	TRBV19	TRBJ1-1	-	CASSTTWENIEAFF	TGTGCCAGTAGCACTACATGGGAAAACATTGAAGCTTTCTTT
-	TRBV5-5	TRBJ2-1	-	CANSLDYPSYNEQFF	TGTGCCAACAGTCTTGACTATCCCTCGTACAATGAGCAGTTCTTC
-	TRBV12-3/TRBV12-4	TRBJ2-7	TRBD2	CTSSFSRVKRERLSYEQYF	TGTACCAGCAGTTTCTCGAGGGTGAAGCGGGAGCGTTTATCCTACGAGCAGTACTTC
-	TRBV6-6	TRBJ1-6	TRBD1	CATKGGQEYVSPLHF	TGTGCCACCAAAGGGGGACAGGAGTATGTTTCACCCCTCCACTTT
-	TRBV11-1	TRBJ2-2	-	CVSSITEVTGELFF	TGTGTCAGCAGCATTACAGAGGTTACCGGGGAGCTGTTTTTT
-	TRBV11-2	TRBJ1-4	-	CASSLGATVNEKLFF	TGTGCCAGTAGCTTAGGGGCCACTGTGAATGAAAAACTGTTTTTT
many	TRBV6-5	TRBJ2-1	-	CASTRPSIDEQFF	TGTGCCAGCACACGGCCCTCTATAGATGAGCAGTTCTTC
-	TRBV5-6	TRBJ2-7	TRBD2	CPSSLGASGVSSYEQHF	TGTCCCAGCAGCTTGGGTGCTAGCGGGGTTTCCTCCTACGAGCAGCACTTC
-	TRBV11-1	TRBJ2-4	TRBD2	CANSFPGTSVTKNIQYF	TGTGCCAACAGCTTTCCCGGGACTAGCGTGACCAAAAACATTCAGTATTTC
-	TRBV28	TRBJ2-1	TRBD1	CASSLGGQGARKQFF	TGTGCCAGCAGTTTGGGGGGACAGGGGGCGCGTAAGCAATTCTTC
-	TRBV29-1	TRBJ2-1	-	CSVQVGNSYNEEFF	TGTAGCGTCCAAGTGGGAAACTCCTACAATGAGGAGTTCTTC
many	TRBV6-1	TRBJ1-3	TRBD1	CASTLLTGGGNTIYF	TGTGCCAGCACCCTTCTGACAGGGGGTGGAAACACCATATATTTT
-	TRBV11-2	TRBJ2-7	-	CASNSRTGGDEQYF	TGTGCCAGCAACTCTCGAACAGGGGGGGACGAGCAGTACTTC
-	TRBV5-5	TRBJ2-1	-	CASNPDWTDSNEQFF	TGTGCCAGCAACCCCGACTGGACTGATTCCAATGAGCAGTTCTTC
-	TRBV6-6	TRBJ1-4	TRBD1	CASSPSPGQSEKLFF	TGTGCCAGCAGTCCATCGCCGGGACAGAGTGAAAAACTATTTTTT
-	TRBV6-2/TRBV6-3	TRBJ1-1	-	CASGSGLGIGNTEAFF	TGTGCCAGCGGTTCGGGACTGGGAATAGGGAACACTGAAGCTTTCTTT
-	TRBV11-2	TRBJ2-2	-	CASSFTGSNTGELLF	TGCGCCAGCAGCTTTACGGGATCGAACACTGGGGAGCTGCTTTTT
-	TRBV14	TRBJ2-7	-	CTSSLLLELEQYF	TGTACCAGCAGCCTCCTCCTAGAGCTAGAGCAGTACTTC
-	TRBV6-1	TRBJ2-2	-	CASRGRREMGARELFF	TGTGCCAGCAGGGGTAGACGGGAGATGGGCGCCCGGGAGCTGTTTTTT
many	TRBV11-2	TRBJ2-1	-	CASSPGTSSYNEQFF	TGTGCCAGCAGCCCCGGGACTTCTTCCTACAATGAGCAGTTCTTC
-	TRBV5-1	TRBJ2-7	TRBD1	CASSQGTGVLEQYF	TGCGCCAGCAGCCAAGGGACAGGGGTCCTAGAGCAGTACTTC
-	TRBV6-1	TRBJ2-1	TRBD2	CAGREAGGNEQFF	TGTGCCGGCAGGGAGGCGGGAGGCAATGAGCAGTTCTTC
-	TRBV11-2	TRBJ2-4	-	CASSPAWASMVAKNIQYF	TGTGCCAGCAGCCCAGCTTGGGCTTCCATGGTGGCCAAAAACATTCAGTACTTC
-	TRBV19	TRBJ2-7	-	CGSSRDTNSYEQYF	TGTGGCAGTAGTCGGGACACCAACTCCTACGAGCAGTACTTC
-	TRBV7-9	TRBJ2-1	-	CVSSKSIRANEQFF	TGTGTCAGCAGTAAAAGTATCCGGGCTAATGAGCAGTTCTTC
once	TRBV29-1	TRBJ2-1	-	CSIPMTGGFNEQFF	TGCAGCATTCCTATGACAGGAGGGTTTAATGAGCAGTTCTTC
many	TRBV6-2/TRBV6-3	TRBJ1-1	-	CASSYRETEAFF	TGTGCCAGCAGTTACAGGGAAACTGAAGCTTTCTTT
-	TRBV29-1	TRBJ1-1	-	CRTLRGWDTEAFF	TGCAGAACCCTTAGGGGTTGGGACACTGAAGCTTTCTTT
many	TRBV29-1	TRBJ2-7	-	CSVGLYSYEQYF	TGCAGCGTTGGTCTCTATTCCTACGAGCAGTACTTC
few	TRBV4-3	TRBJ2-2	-	CASSPRSPTRGGSTGELFF	TGCGCCAGCAGCCCCCGAAGCCCGACAAGGGGCGGCTCCACCGGGGAGCTGTTTTTT
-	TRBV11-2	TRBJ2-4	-	CASPTGASTVAKNIQYF	TGTGCCAGCCCAACTGGGGCTTCCACGGTGGCCAAAAACATTCAGTACTTC
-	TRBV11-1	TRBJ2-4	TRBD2	CASSFPGTSGTKNTQSF	TGTGCCAGCAGCTTTCCCGGGACTAGCGGGACCAAAAACACTCAGAGCTTC
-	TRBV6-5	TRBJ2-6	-	CASTEWVASVLTF	TGTGCCAGCACCGAGTGGGTGGCCAGCGTCTTGACTTTC